These T cell receptor beta chains were read from a single sample in a study of OX40 agonist ivuxolimab in advanced cancers. Assay: immunoSEQ multiplex PCR; the TCRdb copy retains only in-frame clones and omits some. Of roughly 80,000 clones in the sample, approximately 86% were seen once. Sequenced material: CD4+ or CD8+ T cells sorted from blood, taken in a trial of the OX40 agonist ivuxolimab. All receptors come from an adult with an advanced solid tumor such as melanoma, head and neck, liver or kidney cancer. The CDR3 runs from the conserved cysteine through the conserved F or W. A D gene is named only where the DNA matches it firmly. Clone size appears in some rows only: once, few, many, or a class for an expanded clone.

TRBV10-3	TRBD2	NA	TRBJ2-1	CAISGGGNEQFF	TGTGCCATCAGTGGGGGGGGCAATGAGCAGTTCTTC
TRBV5-1	TRBD2	once	TRBJ2-5	CASSALAGGHQETQYF	TGCGCCAGCAGCGCGCTAGCGGGGGGACACCAAGAGACCCAGTACTTC
TRBV29-1	NA	NA	TRBJ2-1	CSVAASSDPYNEQFF	TGCAGCGTTGCGGCGAGTTCAGACCCATACAATGAGCAGTTCTTC
TRBV19	TRBD1	NA	TRBJ2-1	CASSIERQGQFF	TGTGCCAGTAGTATAGAACGACAGGGGCAGTTCTTC
TRBV7-2	NA	NA	TRBJ1-1	CASSWLTEAFF	TGTGCCAGCAGTTGGCTCACTGAAGCTTTCTTT
TRBV6-6	TRBD1	NA	TRBJ1-2	CASSYEWQGAEGYTF	TGTGCCAGCAGTTACGAATGGCAGGGGGCGGAAGGCTACACCTTC
TRBV7-8	NA	NA	TRBJ1-1	CASSLGLHEAFF	TGTGCCAGCAGCTTGGGTCTTCATGAAGCTTTCTTT
TRBV19	NA	NA	TRBJ1-1	CASRRQAGGGTEAFF	TGTGCCAGTAGGAGACAGGCCGGGGGGGGCACTGAAGCTTTCTTT
TRBV19	NA	few	TRBJ1-1	CASSIRSLRTEAFF	TGTGCCAGTAGTATACGCTCCCTGCGCACTGAAGCTTTCTTT
TRBV14	TRBD2	NA	TRBJ2-3	CASSQDAGELVDTQYF	TGTGCCAGCAGCCAAGATGCGGGAGAACTCGTAGATACGCAGTATTTT
TRBV30	NA	NA	TRBJ2-2	CACSRGENTGELFF	TGTGCCTGCTCCAGGGGCGAGAACACCGGGGAGCTGTTTTTT
TRBV18	NA	NA	TRBJ1-5	CASSLASSNQPQHF	TGTGCCAGCTCACTGGCTTCTAGCAATCAGCCCCAGCATTTT
TRBV15	TRBD2	once	TRBJ2-3	CATSSDSGLAVLGTDTQYF	TGTGCCACCAGCAGCGATTCGGGACTAGCCGTGCTAGGCACAGATACGCAGTATTTT
TRBV29-1	NA	NA	TRBJ1-1	CSVDKGLNTEAFF	TGCAGCGTTGATAAGGGATTGAACACTGAAGCTTTCTTT
TRBV6-1	TRBD1	NA	TRBJ1-5	CASSTTGGARQPQHF	TGTGCCAGCAGTACTACAGGGGGCGCGAGGCAGCCCCAGCATTTT
TRBV2	NA	NA	TRBJ2-5	CASSLEGKETQYF	TGTGCCAGCAGTCTAGAAGGGAAAGAGACCCAGTACTTC
TRBV29-1	TRBD1	NA	TRBJ1-2	CSVGQGEKYGYTF	TGCAGCGTCGGACAGGGGGAGAAGTATGGCTACACCTTC
TRBV11-3	TRBD2	NA	TRBJ2-3	CASSLQAGGLPDTQYF	TGTGCCAGCAGCTTACAAGCGGGAGGGCTCCCAGATACGCAGTATTTT
TRBV4-1	NA	NA	TRBJ1-2	CASSQDPAGNYGYTF	TGCGCCAGCAGCCAAGATCCCGCAGGGAACTATGGCTACACCTTC
TRBV13	NA	NA	TRBJ2-7	CASSLQPGRDYEQYF	TGTGCCAGCAGCTTACAACCGGGACGGGACTACGAGCAGTACTTC
TRBV4-1	NA	NA	TRBJ2-7	CASSQAQFSSYEQYF	TGCGCCAGCAGCCAAGCGCAGTTCTCGTCCTACGAGCAGTACTTC
TRBV28	TRBD1	NA	TRBJ2-7	CASSLFGQGTADEQYF	TGTGCCAGCAGTTTATTCGGACAGGGGACGGCGGACGAGCAGTACTTC
TRBV15	NA	NA	TRBJ2-7	CATSREGGPYEQYF	TGTGCCACCAGCAGAGAGGGAGGCCCCTACGAGCAGTACTTC
TRBV7-8	NA	NA	TRBJ1-6	CASSLSGSSYNSPLHF	TGTGCCAGCAGCTTGAGTGGGAGCTCCTATAATTCACCCCTCCACTTT
TRBV7-2	NA	NA	TRBJ2-7	CASSLIGRINYEQYF	TGTGCCAGCAGCTTAATAGGTCGCATAAACTACGAGCAGTACTTC
TRBV14	NA	NA	TRBJ2-3	CASSQARDTQYF	TGTGCCAGCAGCCAAGCCCGGGATACGCAGTATTTT
TRBV6-1	TRBD2	NA	TRBJ2-7	CASSENLAGHSYGQYF	TGTGCCAGCAGTGAAAATCTAGCGGGACACTCCTACGGGCAGTACTTC
TRBV18	NA	NA	TRBJ1-5	CASSPVERQPQHF	TGTGCCAGCTCACCAGTAGAGAGACAGCCCCAGCATTTT
TRBV4-2	TRBD1	NA	TRBJ1-1	CASSQDRRGQSMNTEAFF	TGTGCCAGCAGCCAAGATCGCAGGGGGCAATCGATGAACACTGAAGCTTTCTTT
TRBV5-1	TRBD2	NA	TRBJ2-2	CASSLAPSGTGELFF	TGCGCCAGCAGCTTGGCTCCTAGCGGGACCGGGGAGCTGTTTTTT
TRBV7-9	TRBD2	NA	TRBJ2-3	CASSLGAGALIDTQYF	TGTGCCAGCAGCTTAGGAGCGGGAGCTTTAATAGATACGCAGTATTTT
TRBV4-1	NA	few	TRBJ2-5	CASSQGLTGGLETQYF	TGCGCCAGCAGCCAGGGACTCACGGGGGGCCTGGAGACCCAGTACTTC
TRBV18	NA	NA	TRBJ2-1	CASSPGLYNEQFF	TGTGCCAGCTCACCTGGACTTTACAATGAGCAGTTCTTC
TRBV7-3	NA	NA	TRBJ2-2	CASSSYTGELFF	TGTGCCAGCAGCTCTTACACCGGGGAGCTGTTTTTT
TRBV14	NA	NA	TRBJ2-7	CASSPLLGEQYF	TGTGCCAGCAGCCCCCTACTGGGCGAGCAGTACTTC
TRBV18	NA	NA	TRBJ2-7	CASSPGGGYEQYF	TGTGCCAGCTCACCGGGAGGCGGCTACGAGCAGTACTTC
TRBV2	NA	NA	TRBJ1-1	CASSVQGPLNTEAFF	TGTGCCAGCAGTGTCCAGGGCCCACTGAACACTGAAGCTTTCTTT
TRBV5-4	NA	NA	TRBJ2-7	CASSQGQSILQYEQYF	TGTGCCAGCAGCCAAGGACAGTCAATACTCCAATACGAGCAGTACTTC
TRBV20-1	NA	NA	TRBJ2-7	CSARLGGEQYF	TGCAGTGCTAGGCTTGGAGGGGAGCAGTACTTC
TRBV5-5	NA	NA	TRBJ2-7	CASSQRARTTNEQYF	TGTGCCAGCAGCCAGAGGGCCCGCACAACGAACGAGCAGTACTTC
TRBV6-5	NA	once	TRBJ1-3	CASTLQGGSGNTIYF	TGTGCCAGCACCTTACAGGGAGGCTCTGGAAACACCATATATTTT
TRBV25-1	NA	NA	TRBJ2-7	CASSPTGYPSYEQYF	TGTGCCAGCAGCCCTACAGGGTATCCGTCCTACGAGCAGTACTTC
TRBV5-6	NA	NA	TRBJ2-5	CASTLGLLQETQYF	TGTGCCAGCACTCTCGGGCTTCTACAAGAGACCCAGTACTTC
TRBV29-1	TRBD1	once	TRBJ1-1	CSADRGSTEAFF	TGCAGCGCGGACAGGGGTAGCACTGAAGCTTTCTTT
TRBV6-1	TRBD2	NA	TRBJ2-7	CASSEGTIPLYEQYF	TGTGCCAGCAGTGAGGGGACTATCCCCCTCTACGAGCAGTACTTC
TRBV19	TRBD1	NA	TRBJ1-2	CASSIRDRYGYTF	TGTGCCAGTAGTATCCGGGACAGGTATGGCTACACCTTC
TRBV25-1	TRBD2	NA	TRBJ2-1	CASSDPTSVSGGNEQFF	TGTGCCAGCAGTGACCCAACCAGCGTTTCCGGGGGGAATGAGCAGTTCTTC
TRBV19	TRBD1	NA	TRBJ2-2	CASRGSDRAKHTGELFF	TGTGCCAGTAGAGGGTCGGACAGGGCCAAACACACCGGGGAGCTGTTTTTT